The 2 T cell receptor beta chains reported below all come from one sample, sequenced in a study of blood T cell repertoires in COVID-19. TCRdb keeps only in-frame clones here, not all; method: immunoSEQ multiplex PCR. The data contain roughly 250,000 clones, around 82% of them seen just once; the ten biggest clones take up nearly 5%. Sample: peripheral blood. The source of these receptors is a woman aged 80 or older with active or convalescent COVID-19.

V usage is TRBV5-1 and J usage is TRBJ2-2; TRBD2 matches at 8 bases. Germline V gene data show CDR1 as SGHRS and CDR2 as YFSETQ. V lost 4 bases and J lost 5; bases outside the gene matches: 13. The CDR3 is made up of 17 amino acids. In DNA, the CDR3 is TGCGCCAGCAGCCCCGCCCCGGGACTAGAGGCAACCGGGGAGCTGTTTTTT. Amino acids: CASSPAPGLEATGELFF.

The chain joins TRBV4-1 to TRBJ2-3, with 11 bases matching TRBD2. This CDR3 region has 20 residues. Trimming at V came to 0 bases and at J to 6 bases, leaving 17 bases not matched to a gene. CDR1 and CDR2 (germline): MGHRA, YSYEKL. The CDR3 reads CASSQDGLAGGYSNADTQYF. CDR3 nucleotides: TGCGCCAGCAGCCAAGATGGTCTAGCGGGGGGCTATTCCAACGCGGATACGCAGTATTTT.